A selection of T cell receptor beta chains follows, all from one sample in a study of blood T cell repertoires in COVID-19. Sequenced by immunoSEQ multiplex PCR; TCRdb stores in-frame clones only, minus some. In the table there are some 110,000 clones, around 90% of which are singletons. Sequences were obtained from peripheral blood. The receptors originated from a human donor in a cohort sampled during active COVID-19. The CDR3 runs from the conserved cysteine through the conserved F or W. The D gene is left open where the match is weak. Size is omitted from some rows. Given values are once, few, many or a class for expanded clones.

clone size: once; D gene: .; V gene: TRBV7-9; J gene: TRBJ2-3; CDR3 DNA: TGTGCCAGCAGCTTAGGGTCAGTCACAGATACGCAGTATTTT; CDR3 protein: CASSLGSVTDTQYF
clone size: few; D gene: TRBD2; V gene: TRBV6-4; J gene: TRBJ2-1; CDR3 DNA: TGTGCCAGCAGTGACCAGCGGGAGGGATACAATGAGCAGTTCTTC; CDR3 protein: CASSDQREGYNEQFF
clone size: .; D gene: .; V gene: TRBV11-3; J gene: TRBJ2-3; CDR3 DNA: TGTGCCAGCGGCGATAGCACGCAGTATTTT; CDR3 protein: CASGDSTQYF
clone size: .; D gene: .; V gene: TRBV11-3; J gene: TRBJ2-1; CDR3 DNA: TGTGCCAGCAGCTTATTCCTAAGCGGGCCGGAGGGCAATGAGCAGTTCTTC; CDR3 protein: CASSLFLSGPEGNEQFF
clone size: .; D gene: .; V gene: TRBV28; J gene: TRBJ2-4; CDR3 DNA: TGTGCCAGCAGTCCCCGGGGAGCGCGTACTAAGGACATTCAGTACTTC; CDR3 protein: CASSPRGARTKDIQYF
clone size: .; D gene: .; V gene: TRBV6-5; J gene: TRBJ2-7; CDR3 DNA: TGCGCCGTGGCGACTGCCTACGAGCAGTACTTC; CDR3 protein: CAVATAYEQYF
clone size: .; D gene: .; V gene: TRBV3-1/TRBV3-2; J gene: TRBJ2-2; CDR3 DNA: TGTGCCAGCAGCCAAACTAAGGACACCGGGGAGCTGTTTTTT; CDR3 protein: CASSQTKDTGELFF
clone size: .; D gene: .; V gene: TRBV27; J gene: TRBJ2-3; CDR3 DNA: TGTGCCAGCAGTCTCCAGGGAGGTTGGACAGATACGCAGTATTTT; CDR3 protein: CASSLQGGWTDTQYF
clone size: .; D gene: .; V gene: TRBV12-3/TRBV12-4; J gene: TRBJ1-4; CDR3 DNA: TGTGCCAGCAGTTCGGTAGTCAGGGAACTGTTTTTT; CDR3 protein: CASSSVVRELFF
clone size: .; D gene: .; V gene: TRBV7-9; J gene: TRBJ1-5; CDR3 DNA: TGTGCCAGCAGCCCCGGAGGGGCTAGGAGCAATCAGCCCCAGCATTTT; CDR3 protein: CASSPGGARSNQPQHF
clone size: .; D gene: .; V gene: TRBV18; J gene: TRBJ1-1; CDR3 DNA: TGTGCCAGCTCACCGCTACAGGGAAACACTGAAGCTTTCTTT; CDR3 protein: CASSPLQGNTEAFF
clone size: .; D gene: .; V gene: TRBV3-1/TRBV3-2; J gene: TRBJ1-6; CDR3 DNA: TGTGCCAGCAGCGTTACTGCGGGGGCCCTTCAATCACCCCTCCACTTT; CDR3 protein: CASSVTAGALQSPLHF
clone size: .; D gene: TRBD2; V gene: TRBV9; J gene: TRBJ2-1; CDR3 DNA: TGTGCCAGCAGCGGAGGACTAGCGGGGGGCTACAATGAGCAGTTCTTC; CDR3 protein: CASSGGLAGGYNEQFF
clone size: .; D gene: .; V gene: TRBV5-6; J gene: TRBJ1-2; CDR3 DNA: TGTGCCAGCAGCTTCACAGGGAGTTCTAACTATGGCTACACCTTC; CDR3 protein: CASSFTGSSNYGYTF
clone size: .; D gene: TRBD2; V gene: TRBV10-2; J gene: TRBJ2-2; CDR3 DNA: TGCGCCAGCAGTGACGGGGCTAGCGGGATCCGAGAGCTGTTTTTT; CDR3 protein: CASSDGASGIRELFF
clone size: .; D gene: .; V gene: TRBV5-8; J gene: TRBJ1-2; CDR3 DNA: TGTGCCAGCAGCTTGGTTCCCGGTGTCTTACTTTTCTATGGCTACACCTTC; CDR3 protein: CASSLVPGVLLFYGYTF
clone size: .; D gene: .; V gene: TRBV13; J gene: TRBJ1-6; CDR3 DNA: TGTGCCAGCAGCCCAGTCCCGGGGTATGATTCACCCCTCCACTTT; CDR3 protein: CASSPVPGYDSPLHF
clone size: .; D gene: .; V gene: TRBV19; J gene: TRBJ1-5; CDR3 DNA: TGTGCCAGTAAGGAGGGGACGGAGCCCCAGCATTTT; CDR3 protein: CASKEGTEPQHF
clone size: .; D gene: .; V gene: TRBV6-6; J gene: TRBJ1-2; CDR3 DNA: TGTGCCAGCAGTTACCCCGGGGATACAGCGGGCTATGGCTACACCTTC; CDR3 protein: CASSYPGDTAGYGYTF
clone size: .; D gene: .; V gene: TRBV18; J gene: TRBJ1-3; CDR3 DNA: TGTGCCAGCTCACCCGGCAGGGACTCTGGAAACACCATATATTTT; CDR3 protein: CASSPGRDSGNTIYF
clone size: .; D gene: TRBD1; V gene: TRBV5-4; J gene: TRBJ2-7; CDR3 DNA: TGTGCCAGCAGCCCGGGACAGCCCAGCTCCTACGAGCAGTACTTC; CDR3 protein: CASSPGQPSSYEQYF
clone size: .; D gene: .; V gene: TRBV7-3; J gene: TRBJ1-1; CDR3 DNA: TGTGCCAGCAGCTTATCCATGAGTGGCGGCGAAGCTTTCTTT; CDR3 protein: CASSLSMSGGEAFF
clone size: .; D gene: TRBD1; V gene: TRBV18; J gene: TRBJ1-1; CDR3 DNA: TGTGCCAGCTCAAAACAGGGGGAAGACACTGAAGCTTTCTTT; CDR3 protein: CASSKQGEDTEAFF
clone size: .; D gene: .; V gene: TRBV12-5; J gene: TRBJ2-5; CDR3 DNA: TGTGCTAGTGGTTCCACACGCACGACTCGGAGGGTCGTGGAGACCCAGTACTTC; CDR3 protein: CASGSTRTTRRVVETQYF
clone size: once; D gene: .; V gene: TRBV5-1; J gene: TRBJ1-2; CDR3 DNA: TGCGCCAGCAGCTTGGCCCACCCTCTGACAGAGACCCGGCATGGCTACACCTTC; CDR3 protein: CASSLAHPLTETRHGYTF
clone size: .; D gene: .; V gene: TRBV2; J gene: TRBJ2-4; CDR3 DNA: TGTGCCAGCACAGGGCCAGGCGGCACCATTCAGTACTTC; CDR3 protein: CASTGPGGTIQYF
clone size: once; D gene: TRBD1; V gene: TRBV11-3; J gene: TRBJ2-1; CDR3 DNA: TGTGCCAGCAGCACCGGACAGGGTCGATACAATGAGCAGTTCTTC; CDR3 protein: CASSTGQGRYNEQFF
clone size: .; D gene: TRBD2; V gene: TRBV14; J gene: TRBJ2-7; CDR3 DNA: TGTGCCAGCAGCCATCGGGGGGTGACCTACGAGCAGTACTTC; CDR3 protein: CASSHRGVTYEQYF
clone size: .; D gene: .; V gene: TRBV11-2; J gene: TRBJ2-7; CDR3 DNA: TGTGCCAGCAGCTTAGTAGGTCTAGCCACCTACGAGCAGTACTTC; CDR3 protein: CASSLVGLATYEQYF
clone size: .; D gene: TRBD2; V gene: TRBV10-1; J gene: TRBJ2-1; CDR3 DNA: TGCGCCAGCAGTTCCGGGGGGGGCAATGAGCAGTTCTTC; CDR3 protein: CASSSGGGNEQFF
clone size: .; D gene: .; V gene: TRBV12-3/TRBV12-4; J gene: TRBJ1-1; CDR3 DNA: TGTGCCAGCAGTTTCGGGGTCGACACTGAAGCTTTCTTT; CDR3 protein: CASSFGVDTEAFF
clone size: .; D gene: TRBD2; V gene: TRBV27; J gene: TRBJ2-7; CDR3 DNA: TGTGCCAGCAGGTCAACTAGCGGGAGGGTTGGGGAGCAGTACTTC; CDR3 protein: CASRSTSGRVGEQYF
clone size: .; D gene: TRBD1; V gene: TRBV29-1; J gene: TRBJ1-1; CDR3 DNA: TGCAGCGGGGCCGGACAGGGGGCGCGTCCTGACACTGAAGCTTTCTTT; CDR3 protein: CSGAGQGARPDTEAFF
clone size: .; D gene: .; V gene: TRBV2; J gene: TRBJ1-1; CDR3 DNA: TGTGCCAGCAGTGACAGGGTCCCCACTGGGGCTGAAGCTTTCTTT; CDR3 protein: CASSDRVPTGAEAFF
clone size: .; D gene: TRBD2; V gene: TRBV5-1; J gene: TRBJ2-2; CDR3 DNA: TGCGCCAGCAACCGGCTCGGCGGGGGTGACACCGGGGAGCTGTTTTTT; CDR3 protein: CASNRLGGGDTGELFF
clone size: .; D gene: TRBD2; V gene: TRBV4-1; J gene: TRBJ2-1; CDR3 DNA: TGCGCCAGCAGCCAAGGAGCGGGAGGGGACAATGAGCAGTTCTTC; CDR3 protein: CASSQGAGGDNEQFF
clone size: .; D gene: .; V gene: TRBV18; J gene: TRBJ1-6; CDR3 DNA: TGTGCCAGCTCAGGACAGAGCTCCTATAATTCACCCCTCCACTTT; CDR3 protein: CASSGQSSYNSPLHF
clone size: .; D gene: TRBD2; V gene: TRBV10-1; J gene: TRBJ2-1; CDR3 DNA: TGCGCCAGCCCTACCATGGTGGGACTAGCGGGGGGATCGTCCTACAATGAGCAGTTCTTC; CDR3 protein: CASPTMVGLAGGSSYNEQFF
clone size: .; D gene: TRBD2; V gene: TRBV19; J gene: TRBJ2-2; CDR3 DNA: TGTGCCAGCGGGGGGGCGAACACCGGGGAGCTGTTTTTT; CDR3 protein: CASGGANTGELFF
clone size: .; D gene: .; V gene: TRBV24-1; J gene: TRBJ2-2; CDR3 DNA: TGTGCCACCAGCCCCCTTCGGGCGAACACCGGGGAGCTGTTTTTT; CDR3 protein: CATSPLRANTGELFF
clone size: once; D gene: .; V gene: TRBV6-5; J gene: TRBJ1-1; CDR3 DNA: TGTGCCAGCAGTACACGAACAGGGAACACTGAAGCTTTCTTT; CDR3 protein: CASSTRTGNTEAFF
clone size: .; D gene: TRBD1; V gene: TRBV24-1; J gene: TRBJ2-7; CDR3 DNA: TGTGCCACCAGTGATCCAAGACAGGGAATGCCCTACGAGCAGTACTTC; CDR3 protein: CATSDPRQGMPYEQYF